This is a list of T cell receptor beta chains from one sample in a study of blood T cell repertoires in COVID-19. Repertoires were generated with immunoSEQ multiplex PCR, while TCRdb's copy carries only in-frame clones and drops some. The table includes 200,000 to 300,000 clones, approximately 90% detected once. Sequenced input: PBMCs or T cells enriched from blood (not recorded which). The receptors here all came from a woman in her thirties or forties with acute COVID-19. Each CDR3 is given with its conserved first and last residue. Fields, in order: V gene, clone size, CDR3 length, D gene, J gene, CDR3 protein, CDR3 DNA. A D gene is named only where the DNA matches it firmly. Rows give clone size only sometimes, using once, few, many, or a class for an expanded clone.

TRBV30,.,15,TRBD1,TRBJ2-3,CAWTMGQGPTDTQYF,TGTGCCTGGACCATGGGACAGGGTCCCACAGATACGCAGTATTTT
TRBV24-1,.,14,.,TRBJ2-1,CAISGTELQRGTFF,TGTGCCATCTCCGGGACGGAGTTACAGAGGGGGACGTTCTTC
TRBV29-1,.,13,TRBD2,TRBJ2-1,CSVEGTSYNEQFF,TGCAGCGTTGAGGGGACTAGTTACAATGAGCAGTTCTTC
TRBV6-2/TRBV6-3,.,16,TRBD2,TRBJ2-7,CASSYSGTWQPYEQYF,TGTGCCAGCAGTTACAGCGGGACTTGGCAACCCTACGAGCAGTACTTC
TRBV7-9,.,15,TRBD1,TRBJ1-2,CASSPTGGPRRGYTF,TGTGCCAGCAGCCCAACAGGGGGCCCCCGGCGAGGCTACACCTTC
TRBV19,.,14,.,TRBJ1-2,CASSKDRPAYGYTF,TGTGCCAGTAGTAAGGACAGACCTGCGTATGGCTACACCTTC
TRBV7-8,.,14,.,TRBJ1-2,CASSLGRGNYGYTF,TGTGCCAGCAGCTTAGGCAGGGGTAACTATGGCTACACCTTC
TRBV28,.,15,.,TRBJ2-1,CASSLRWTHSNEQFF,TGTGCCAGCAGTTTACGGTGGACTCACTCCAATGAGCAGTTCTTC
TRBV7-2,once,14,TRBD1,TRBJ1-5,CASSQQGAGQPQHF,TGTGCCAGCAGCCAGCAGGGGGCAGGGCAGCCCCAGCATTTT
TRBV9,.,15,.,TRBJ2-5,CASSVAGGYGETQYF,TGTGCCAGCAGCGTAGCAGGAGGGTATGGAGAGACCCAGTACTTC
TRBV9,.,14,.,TRBJ1-1,CASSVVQKNTEAFF,TGTGCCAGCAGCGTAGTACAAAAGAACACTGAAGCTTTCTTT
TRBV7-2,.,14,.,TRBJ2-1,CASSLAPGPYEQFF,TGTGCCAGCAGCTTAGCGCCGGGTCCATATGAGCAGTTCTTC
TRBV28,.,16,TRBD1,TRBJ1-6,CASSFAGQGAQSPLHF,TGTGCCAGCAGTTTTGCGGGACAGGGGGCGCAGTCACCCCTCCACTTT
TRBV7-7,.,16,TRBD2,TRBJ2-3,CASSAGLAGGADTQYF,TGTGCTAGCAGCGCCGGACTAGCGGGAGGGGCAGATACGCAGTATTTT
TRBV15,.,13,.,TRBJ1-6,CATSRGVGSPLHF,TGTGCCACCAGCAGGGGAGTTGGATCACCCCTCCACTTT
TRBV29-1,.,13,.,TRBJ1-2,CSVGMTADYGYTF,TGCAGCGTTGGTATGACTGCCGACTATGGCTACACCTTC
TRBV4-3,.,14,.,TRBJ1-2,CASSQDLYGGGYTF,TGCGCCAGCAGCCAAGATTTGTACGGGGGTGGCTACACCTTC
TRBV7-3,.,15,TRBD2,TRBJ2-1,CASSLMPGGYNEQFF,TGTGCCAGCAGCTTAATGCCGGGAGGCTACAATGAGCAGTTCTTC
TRBV9,.,16,.,TRBJ2-1,CASSVGSRLPDNEQFF,TGTGCCAGCAGCGTAGGGAGCCGACTCCCTGACAATGAGCAGTTCTTC
TRBV18,.,17,.,TRBJ2-2,CASSPPSGPQGTGELFF,TGTGCCAGCTCACCCCCGTCGGGGCCTCAGGGGACCGGGGAGCTGTTTTTT
TRBV5-8,once,14,.,TRBJ1-3,CASSTGQHGNTIYF,TGTGCCAGCAGCACCGGACAGCATGGAAACACCATATATTTT
TRBV10-3,.,15,TRBD1,TRBJ1-4,CAINPGQGPNEKLFF,TGTGCCATCAACCCGGGACAGGGGCCAAATGAAAAACTGTTTTTT
TRBV11-2,.,16,.,TRBJ2-4,CASSPQTALAKNIQYF,TGTGCCAGCAGCCCCCAGACAGCCCTAGCCAAAAACATTCAGTACTTC
TRBV7-9,.,16,TRBD1,TRBJ2-1,CASSLNRGLSDNEQFF,TGTGCCAGCAGCCTAAACAGGGGCCTTTCCGATAATGAGCAGTTCTTC
TRBV24-1,.,15,.,TRBJ2-2,CATSDPRSHTGELFF,TGTGCCACCAGTGATCCGAGGTCCCACACCGGGGAGCTGTTTTTT